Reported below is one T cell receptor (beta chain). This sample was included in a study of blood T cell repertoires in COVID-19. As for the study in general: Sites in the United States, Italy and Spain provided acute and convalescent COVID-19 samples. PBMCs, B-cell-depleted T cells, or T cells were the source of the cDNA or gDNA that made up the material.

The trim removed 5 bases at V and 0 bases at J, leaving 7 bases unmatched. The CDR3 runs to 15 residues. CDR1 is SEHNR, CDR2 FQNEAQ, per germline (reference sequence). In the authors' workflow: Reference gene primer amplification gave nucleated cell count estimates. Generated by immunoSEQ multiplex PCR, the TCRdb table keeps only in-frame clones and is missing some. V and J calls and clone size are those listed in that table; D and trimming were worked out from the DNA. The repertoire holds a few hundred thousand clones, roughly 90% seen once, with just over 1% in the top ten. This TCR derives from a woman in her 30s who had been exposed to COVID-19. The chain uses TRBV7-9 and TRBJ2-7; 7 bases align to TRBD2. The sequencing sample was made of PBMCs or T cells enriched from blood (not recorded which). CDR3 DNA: TGTGCCAGCAGCGTCCTGCGGGAGAGCTCCTACGAGCAGTACTTC. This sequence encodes CASSVLRESSYEQYF.